This entry features one T cell receptor (beta chain) sequence. The V and J ends lost 5 bases and 3 bases respectively, with 10 bases between them. CDR1 and CDR2 from the germline V gene are SNHLY and FYNNEI. This CDR3 region has 13 residues. These data originate in a study of blood T cell repertoires in COVID-19. Authors' analysis steps: Reference gene primers were amplified, and this amplification served to estimate nucleated cell counts. Data came from immunoSEQ multiplex PCR; TCRdb stores just in-frame clones and leaves some out. V, J and clone size derive from that table, while D and trimming were established from the DNA sequence. The sample holds some 260,000 clones, about 68% seen once.

Sequences were obtained from peripheral blood. The TCR comes from a woman over 75 with acute or convalescent COVID-19. This rearrangement joins TRBV2 to TRBJ1-1, with D unclear. CDR3 residues: CASSNRRDTEAFF. In nucleotides, the CDR3 is TGTGCCAGCAGTAACCGACGGGACACTGAAGCTTTCTTT.